This T cell receptor beta chain was recorded in a study of blood T cell repertoires in COVID-19. Per the original methods: Reference gene primers were amplified, and this amplification served to estimate nucleated cell counts. Profiled with immunoSEQ multiplex PCR; TCRdb holds only in-frame clones, not every one. V and J calls and clone size come straight from that table; D and trimming were deduced from the DNA. Counted here are 200,000 to 300,000 clones, around four fifths occurring once; the ten biggest clones make up 1.5% to 2%. The germline gives CDR1 SGHNT, CDR2 YYREEE (reference sequence). J was trimmed by 8 bases and V by 0 bases; bases with no gene match: 5. The CDR3 extends over 15 amino acids.

The TCR comes from a woman older than 75 with acute or convalescent COVID-19. This chain links TRBV5-4 with TRBJ1-2, with 12 bases aligning to TRBD1. Sequenced input: peripheral blood. CDR3 loop: CASSLVGTGGAGYTF. The CDR3 DNA follows: TGTGCCAGCAGCTTGGTAGGGACAGGGGGCGCCGGCTACACCTTC.